This TCR beta chain was profiled in a study of neurological immune-mediated disorders. General study findings and limits: Expanded clones shared no CDR3 amino acid sequences across subjects, suggesting private repertoires in all groups. Multiple sclerosis was found to have the least TCR clonal expansion, below healthy controls, and HTLV-1-associated myelopathy the most.

The team produced cDNA through 5'RACE using 10-nucleotide random UMIs. MiXCR, applied by TCRdb to the 5' RACE reads, yields one record per CDR3 protein. The sample contains roughly 14,000 distinct CDR3 sequences, roughly 6.9% of which appear only once. The germline gives CDR1 LGHDT, CDR2 YNNKEL (reference sequence). With V trimmed by 1 base and J by 3 bases, 3 bases remained unmatched. This CDR3 comprises 15 residues. This clonotype was recorded many times. Its target is not known. V gene TRBV3-1 combines with J gene TRBJ2-1, with 7 nucleotides matching TRBD2. The sample was CD8+ T cells from blood. The sequence derives from a middle-aged woman in good health. CDR3 sequence reads: CASSQAASGYNEQFF. DNA for the CDR3: TGTGCCAGCAGCCAAGCAGCTAGCGGCTACAATGAGCAGTTCTTC.